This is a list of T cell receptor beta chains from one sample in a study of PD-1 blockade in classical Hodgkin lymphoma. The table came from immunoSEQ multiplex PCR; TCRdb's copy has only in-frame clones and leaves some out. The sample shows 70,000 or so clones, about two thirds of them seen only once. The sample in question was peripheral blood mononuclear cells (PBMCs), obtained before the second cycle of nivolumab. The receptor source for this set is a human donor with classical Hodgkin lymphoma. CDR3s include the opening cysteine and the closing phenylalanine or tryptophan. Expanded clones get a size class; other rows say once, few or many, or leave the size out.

CDR3: CASSDWARNEQFF; J: TRBJ2-1; V: TRBV6-1; size: NA
CDR3: CSVEESYEQYF; J: TRBJ2-7; V: TRBV29-1; size: NA
CDR3: CASSVGGDDNEQFF; J: TRBJ2-1; V: TRBV9; size: NA
CDR3: CASSPTGNTEAFF; J: TRBJ1-1; V: TRBV6-5; size: NA
CDR3: CARRDRGPKGTQHF; J: TRBJ1-5; V: TRBV6-5; size: NA
CDR3: CASSTTGTSDEQYF; J: TRBJ2-7; V: TRBV7-8; size: few
CDR3: CASSLNVPWGNQPQHF; J: TRBJ1-5; V: TRBV28; size: NA
CDR3: CASSQDFGAGANVLTF; J: TRBJ2-6; V: TRBV4-2; size: NA
CDR3: CASSLTPTGTDTQYF; J: TRBJ2-3; V: TRBV7-3; size: NA
CDR3: CASSLEGESGGYTF; J: TRBJ1-2; V: TRBV5-1; size: NA
CDR3: CSVLTDGNTIYF; J: TRBJ1-3; V: TRBV29-1; size: NA
CDR3: CSASDYYEQYF; J: TRBJ2-7; V: TRBV20-1; size: NA
CDR3: CASSPPGGGSLTDTQYF; J: TRBJ2-3; V: TRBV18; size: NA
CDR3: CASTSPREGSTDTQYF; J: TRBJ2-3; V: TRBV11-3; size: NA
CDR3: CASSLLITGGKLFF; J: TRBJ1-4; V: TRBV11-2; size: NA
CDR3: CASSLSGGTMGNTEAFF; J: TRBJ1-1; V: TRBV5-1; size: NA
CDR3: CASSYIGFQETQYF; J: TRBJ2-5; V: TRBV6-5; size: NA
CDR3: CASTGGRGSYNEQFF; J: TRBJ2-1; V: TRBV27; size: NA
CDR3: CASSFDPLSSYEQYF; J: TRBJ2-7; V: TRBV2; size: NA
CDR3: CASSVADSSYEQYF; J: NA; V: TRBV27; size: NA
CDR3: CASSYGGGQETQYF; J: TRBJ2-5; V: TRBV7-2; size: NA
CDR3: CASSAGTTVYYGYTF; J: TRBJ1-2; V: TRBV6-1; size: few
CDR3: CSAIPYEQYF; J: TRBJ2-7; V: TRBV20-1; size: NA
CDR3: CASSEIRTEAFF; J: TRBJ1-1; V: TRBV7-6; size: medium-sized
CDR3: CASSRDRRNQPQHF; J: TRBJ1-5; V: TRBV19; size: NA
CDR3: CASSSSDSYNEQFF; J: TRBJ2-1; V: TRBV7-3; size: NA
CDR3: CASSSSGGRTDTQYF; J: TRBJ2-3; V: TRBV7-2; size: once
CDR3: CASSITSGSGEQYF; J: TRBJ2-7; V: TRBV19; size: NA
CDR3: CAWSSGLADLSETQYF; J: TRBJ2-5; V: TRBV30; size: NA
CDR3: CASSQEVGLMNTEAFF; J: TRBJ1-1; V: TRBV4-1; size: NA
CDR3: CASSLVARGNGYTF; J: TRBJ1-2; V: TRBV7-9; size: few
CDR3: CASSLAGTGNEQFF; J: TRBJ2-1; V: TRBV11-3; size: NA
CDR3: CASSLTVNTEAFF; J: TRBJ1-1; V: TRBV28; size: NA
CDR3: CATSRGQGPSYEQYF; J: TRBJ2-7; V: TRBV15; size: few
CDR3: CASSIPTDRGDEKLFF; J: TRBJ1-4; V: TRBV19; size: NA
CDR3: CASSQDLGLRGYEQYF; J: NA; V: TRBV4-1; size: NA